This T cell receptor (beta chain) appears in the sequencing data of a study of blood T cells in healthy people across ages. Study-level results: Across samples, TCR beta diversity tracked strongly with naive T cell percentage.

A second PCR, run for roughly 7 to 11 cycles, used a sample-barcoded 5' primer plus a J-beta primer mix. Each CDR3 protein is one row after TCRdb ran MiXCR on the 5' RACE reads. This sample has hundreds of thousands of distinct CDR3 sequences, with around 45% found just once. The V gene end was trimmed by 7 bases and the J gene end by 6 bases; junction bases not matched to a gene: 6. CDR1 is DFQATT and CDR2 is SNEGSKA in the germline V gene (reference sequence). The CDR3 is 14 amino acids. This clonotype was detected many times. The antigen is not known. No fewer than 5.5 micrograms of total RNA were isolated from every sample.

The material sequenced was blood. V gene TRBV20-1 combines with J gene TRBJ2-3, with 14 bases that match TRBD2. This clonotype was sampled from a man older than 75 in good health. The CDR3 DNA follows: TGCAGTGTAGGGACTAGCGGGAGCATGGATACGCAGTATTTT. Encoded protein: CSVGTSGSMDTQYF.